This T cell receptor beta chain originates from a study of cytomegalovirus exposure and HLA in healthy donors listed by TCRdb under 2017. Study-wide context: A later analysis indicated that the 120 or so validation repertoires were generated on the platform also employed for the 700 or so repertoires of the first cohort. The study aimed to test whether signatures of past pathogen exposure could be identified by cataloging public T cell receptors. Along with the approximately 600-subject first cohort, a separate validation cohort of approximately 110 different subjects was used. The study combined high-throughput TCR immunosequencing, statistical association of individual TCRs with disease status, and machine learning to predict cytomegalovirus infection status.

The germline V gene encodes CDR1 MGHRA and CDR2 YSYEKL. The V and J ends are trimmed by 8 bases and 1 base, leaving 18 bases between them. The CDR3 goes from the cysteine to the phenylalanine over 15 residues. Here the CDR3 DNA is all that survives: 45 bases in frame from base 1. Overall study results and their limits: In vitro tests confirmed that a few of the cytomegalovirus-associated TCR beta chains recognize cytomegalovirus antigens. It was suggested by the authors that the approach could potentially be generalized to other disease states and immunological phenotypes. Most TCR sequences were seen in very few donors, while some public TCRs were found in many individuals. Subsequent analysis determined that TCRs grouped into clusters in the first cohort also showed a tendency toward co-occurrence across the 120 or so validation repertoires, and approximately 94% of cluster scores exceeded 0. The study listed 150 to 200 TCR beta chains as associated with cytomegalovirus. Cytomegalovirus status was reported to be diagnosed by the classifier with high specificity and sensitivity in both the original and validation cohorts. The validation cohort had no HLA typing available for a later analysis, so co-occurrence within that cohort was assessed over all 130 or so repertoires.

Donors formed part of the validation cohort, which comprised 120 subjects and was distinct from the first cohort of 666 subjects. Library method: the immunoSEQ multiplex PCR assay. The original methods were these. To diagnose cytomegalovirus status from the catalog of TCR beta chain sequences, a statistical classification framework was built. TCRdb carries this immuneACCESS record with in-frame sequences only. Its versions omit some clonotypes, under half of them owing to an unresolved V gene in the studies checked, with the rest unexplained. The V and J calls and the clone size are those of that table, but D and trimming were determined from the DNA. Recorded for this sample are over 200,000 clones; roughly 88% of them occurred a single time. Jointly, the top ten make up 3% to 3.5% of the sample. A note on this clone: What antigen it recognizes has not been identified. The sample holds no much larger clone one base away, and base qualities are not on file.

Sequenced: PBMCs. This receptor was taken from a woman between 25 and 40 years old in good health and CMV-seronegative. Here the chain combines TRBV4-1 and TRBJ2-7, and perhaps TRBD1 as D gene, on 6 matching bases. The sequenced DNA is TGCGCCAGCCCCGCAGAGGGGGTGAGGTCCTACGAGCAGTACTTC. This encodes CASPAEGVRSYEQYF.